This T cell receptor (beta chain) is drawn from a study of HIV-infected children after antiretroviral therapy interruption. Study details: Median age was about 10 years (interruption) and roughly 8 years (continuous). Most participating children were previously exposed to EBV and CMV. Study outcomes and limitations: Naive CD4+ sequences overlapped less between time points once interruption began.

Concerning this clonotype itself: Its antigen remains unidentified. A much larger clonotype is one base distant, so this may be a read error.

A 3' RACE protocol on RNA, with unique molecular identifiers, produced the TCR library. Each CDR3 protein gets one entry after TCRdb re-called the 3' RACE reads with MiXCR. The table includes fewer than 8,000 distinct CDR3 sequences, approximately 16% detected once. Indicated treatment: PENTA 11 planned treatment interruption arm or continuous ART arm. The sequencing used CD45RO+ CD8+ T cells from PBMCs, pooled from several time points, collected from a donor given antiretroviral therapy, either interrupted or continuous. Subset specified: memory CD8+ CD45RO+ CD45RA- T cells. This receptor was taken from a pool of human donors with HIV.

The CDR3 nucleotides read TGCAGTGCTCCAACAGTGACAGATACGCAGTATTTT. Translating gives CSAPTVTDTQYF. This chain connects TRBV20-1 to TRBJ2-3; D uncertain. Trimming removed 5 bases from V and 3 bases from J, with 9 bases in between. Germline assignment: CDR1 DFQATT and CDR2 SNEGSKA (reference sequence). The CDR3 runs 12 residues.